These 27 T cell receptor beta chains originate from one sample sequenced in a study of technical replicates of blood from several donors. Assay used: immunoSEQ multiplex PCR; TCRdb lists only in-frame clones, some missing. The data show 81,000 or so clones, 90% to 97% seen once. The sequencing sample was made of T cells isolated from PBMCs. These receptors originate from a human donor in good health.

The chain uses TRBV19 and TRBJ1-1, with D maybe TRBD1 (6 bases). This CDR3 is 14 amino acids long. Trimming stripped 6 bases from V and 0 bases from J, with 11 bases between. The germline V gene has CDR1 LNHDA and CDR2 SQIVND (reference sequence). DNA for the CDR3: TGTGCCAGTAGGCCACAGGGAATGAACACTGAAGCTTTCTTT. Protein: CASRPQGMNTEAFF.

About this clone itself: An end of the junction differs from the germline gene, which may be a read error. The chain uses TRBV7-9 and TRBJ1-4; tentatively, D is TRBD1 (5 bases). Germline lookup yields CDR1 SEHNR and CDR2 FQNEAQ (reference sequence). The CDR3 runs to 13 residues. This CDR3 is CASRLGANEKLFF. CDR3 in DNA: TGTGCCAGCAGGTTAGGGGCCAATGAAAAACTGTTTTTT.

V is TRBV19 and J is TRBJ1-2; D is ambiguous. Trimming pared 5 bases from V and 0 bases from J, leaving 16 bases between. Germline V gene data show CDR1 as LNHDA and CDR2 as SQIVND (reference sequence). This CDR3 has 16 residues. The CDR3 DNA follows: TGTGCCAGTAGTGACACCTACACAGCTACTAACTATGGCTACACCTTC. Its protein product is CASSDTYTATNYGYTF.

This sequence joins TRBV2 and TRBJ1-5, with TRBD1 matching 9 bases. This CDR3 has 15 residues. After removal of 3 bases from V and 7 bases from J, the junction contained 7 bases not matched to a gene. The V gene's germline CDR1 is SNHLY and CDR2 FYNNEI. The CDR3 region is CASSDYRGLGQPQHF. Here the CDR3 DNA reads TGTGCCAGCAGTGATTACAGGGGGCTGGGGCAGCCCCAGCATTTT.

CDR3 sequence (DNA): TGTGCCAGCAGCTCGACAGAGGACCCTTTCTTT. Amino acid sequence: CASSSTEDPFF. The chain carries TRBV7-9 and TRBJ1-1; tentatively, D is TRBD1 (5 bases). The CDR3 totals 11 residues. V lost 4 bases and J 12 bases, leaving 12 bases between the germline ends. Germline CDR1 SEHNR, CDR2 FQNEAQ (reference sequence).

This clone showed up just once. This chain joins TRBV9 and TRBJ2-5, with a weak D call TRBD1 (6 bases). The CDR3 spans 13 residues. Between the trimmed V and J ends, which lost 4 bases and 3 bases, there was a span of 10 bases. Germline assignment: CDR1 SGDLS and CDR2 YYNGEE. Written as DNA, the CDR3 is TGTGCCAGCAGCTCCCGGACAGAAGAGACCCAGTACTTC. As protein: CASSSRTEETQYF.

The chain is built from TRBV28 and TRBJ2-2; no definite D call. V lost 6 bases and J 6 bases, leaving 8 bases between the germline ends. CDR1 and CDR2 from the germline V gene are MDHEN and SYDVKM. The CDR3 runs to 12 residues. The CDR3 region is CASSPLPGELFF. In DNA, the CDR3 is TGTGCCAGCAGCCCTCTCCCCGGGGAGCTGTTTTTT.

The rearrangement uses TRBV11-3 and TRBJ2-2; tentative D call: TRBD2 (5 bases). CDR1 and CDR2 (germline): SGHNT, YENEEA. V dropped 7 bases and J dropped 3 bases, with 12 bases sitting between them. The CDR3 covers 14 residues. CDR3 region: CASINTRHTGELFF. CDR3 nucleotide sequence: TGTGCCAGCATCAACACTAGACACACCGGGGAGCTGTTTTTT.

V and J are TRBV5-5 and TRBJ2-7; D call uncertain. Trimming removed 2 bases from V and 1 base from J, with 4 bases in between. The CDR3 loop spans 12 amino acids. In germline, CDR1 is SGHKS, CDR2 YYEKEE (reference sequence). The CDR3 reads CASSFQSYEQYF. CDR3 nucleotide sequence: TGTGCCAGCAGCTTCCAGTCCTACGAGCAGTACTTC.

J is TRBJ2-3 and V is TRBV2, with 8 bases fitting TRBD2. Per the germline V gene, CDR1 is SNHLY and CDR2 is FYNNEI. The CDR3 runs 15 residues. V lost 8 bases, J lost 6 bases, and 13 bases stayed unmatched. The chain's CDR3 is CASHADAGGGDTQYF. CDR3 in DNA: TGTGCCAGCCACGCGGACGCGGGAGGTGGGGATACGCAGTATTTT.

The genes are TRBV7-6 and TRBJ2-2; 9 bases match TRBD1. Germline CDR1 is SGHVS and CDR2 is FNYEAQ. This CDR3 has 15 amino acids. V was pared by 5 bases and J by 4 bases, with 5 bases of the junction left unmatched. The CDR3: CASSLTGGRTGELFF. The CDR3 DNA is TGTGCCAGCAGCCTGACAGGGGGTCGCACCGGGGAGCTGTTTTTT.

The chain links TRBV6-5 to TRBJ2-1; TRBD1 matches at 8 bases. Germline V lookup: CDR1 MNHEY, CDR2 SVGAGI. V lost 5 bases, J lost 1 base, and 4 bases stayed unmatched. This CDR3 has 15 residues. The CDR3 DNA sequence: TGTGCCAGCAGTACCCGACAGGGGTCCTACAATGAGCAGTTCTTC. Amino acid sequence: CASSTRQGSYNEQFF.

The chain recombines TRBV28 with TRBJ2-7; possible D gene TRBD2, 5 bases. Deletions cut 2 bases from V and 0 bases from J, with 5 bases between. There are 13 residues in the CDR3. The V gene's germline CDR1 is MDHEN and CDR2 SYDVKM. CDR3 region: CASSLRGSYEQYF. The CDR3 bases are TGTGCCAGCAGTTTACGGGGCTCCTACGAGCAGTACTTC.

DNA of the CDR3: TGTGCCAGCAGCCCCGAGGGGGACACCGGGGAGCTGTTTTTT. Its translation is CASSPEGDTGELFF. V is TRBV4-2 and J is TRBJ2-2; D is possibly TRBD1 (6 bases). Per the germline V gene, CDR1 is LGHNA and CDR2 is YNFKEQ. This CDR3 is 14 amino acids long. Trimming shortened V by 4 bases and J by 3 bases, and 9 bases separated the two germline ends.

The chain links TRBV28 to TRBJ2-7; D may be TRBD1 (5 bases). The CDR3 runs to 14 residues. Trimming removed 2 bases at V and 2 bases at J, with 10 bases between. Germline V gives CDR1 MDHEN, CDR2 SYDVKM. The DNA for the CDR3 is TGTGCCAGCAGTTTACGCGCAGGGACCTACGAGCAGTACTTC. It specifies CASSLRAGTYEQYF.

Note on this clone: Different DNA sequences within this sample yield the same CDR3. The rearrangement uses TRBV4-1 and TRBJ1-5; 7 bases fit TRBD1. CDR1 is MGHRA, CDR2 YSYEKL, per germline. This CDR3 spans 16 amino acids. Germline trimming cut 1 base from V and 1 base from J; bases unmatched to any gene: 4. The CDR3: CASSQVGRGSNQPQHF. The CDR3 DNA reads as TGCGCCAGCAGCCAAGTGGGCAGGGGGAGCAATCAGCCCCAGCATTTT.

V gene TRBV28 combines with J gene TRBJ2-7, with TRBD2 matching over 9 bases. V shed 7 bases, J shed 2 bases, and the junction held 6 bases outside the gene matches. Germline CDR1 reads MDHEN; CDR2 reads SYDVKM. This CDR3 region has 14 residues. Written as DNA, the CDR3 is TGTGCCAGCACCGTTAGCGGGGGCACCTACGAGCAGTACTTC. It yields the protein CASTVSGGTYEQYF.

The rearrangement uses TRBV7-9 and TRBJ2-7, with D possibly being TRBD2 (6 bases). The ends were cut back, 11 bases at V and 6 bases at J, with 20 bases in the middle. Germline V lookup: CDR1 SEHNR, CDR2 FQNEAQ (reference sequence). The CDR3 covers 13 residues. This chain's CDR3 is CASRLGGPGEQYF. The CDR3 DNA is TGTGCCTCTAGACTCGGGGGTCCCGGCGAGCAGTACTTC.

The chain recombines TRBV4-1 with TRBJ2-7; D gene uncertain. Germline assignment: CDR1 MGHRA and CDR2 YSYEKL. Between the trimmed V and J ends, which lost 1 base and 1 base, there was a span of 11 bases. This CDR3 has 15 amino acids. This CDR3 reads CASSQVSPRSYEQYF. In DNA form, the CDR3 reads TGCGCCAGCAGCCAAGTCTCCCCCCGTTCCTACGAGCAGTACTTC.

The chain combines TRBV6-5 with TRBJ1-1, with 10 nucleotides matching TRBD1. The CDR3 is 14 residues long. Germline values: CDR1 MNHEY, CDR2 SVGAGI. The V segment lost 2 bases and the J segment 7 bases; nucleotides outside the gene matches: 4. CDR3 loop: CASSYGTGAGEAFF. CDR3 nucleotide sequence: TGTGCCAGCAGTTACGGGACAGGGGCGGGTGAAGCTTTCTTT.

V gene TRBV25-1 combines with J gene TRBJ2-3; 8 nucleotides match TRBD1. Germline trimming cut 3 bases from V and 6 bases from J; bases unmatched to any gene: 5. The V gene's germline CDR1 is MGHDK and CDR2 SYGVNS. This CDR3 region has 14 residues. CDR3 nucleotide sequence: TGTGCCAGCAGTGATTTGGACAGGGAGGATACGCAGTATTTT. This sequence encodes CASSDLDREDTQYF.

This CDR3 is CASSPHGAPYGYTF. CDR3 nucleotide sequence: TGTGCCAGCAGCCCCCACGGAGCGCCTTATGGCTACACCTTC. The gene calls are TRBV9 and TRBJ1-2; the D is unclear. Between the trimmed V and J ends, which lost 4 bases and 5 bases, there was a span of 15 bases. The CDR3 runs to 14 residues. Germline loops: CDR1 SGDLS, CDR2 YYNGEE.

This chain connects TRBV5-6 to TRBJ1-6; D not certain. The V end lost 5 bases, the J end lost 7 bases, and 16 bases lay between the germline ends. Germline CDR1 and CDR2: SGHDT and YYEEEE. The CDR3 is 15 residues long. CDR3 sequence: CASSLQWEMNSPLHF. CDR3 nucleotides: TGTGCCAGCAGTTTACAGTGGGAGATGAATTCACCCCTCCACTTT.

The V and J genes are TRBV28 and TRBJ1-2, with D perhaps matching TRBD1 (5 bases). Between the trimmed V and J ends, which lost 1 base and 0 bases, there was a span of 18 bases. This CDR3 is built from 18 residues. From germline, CDR1 is MDHEN and CDR2 SYDVKM. The CDR3 DNA reads TGTGCCAGCAGTTTATCGGGGGTAAAGATCGGTCCTAACTATGGCTACACCTTC. Its translation: CASSLSGVKIGPNYGYTF.

The gene calls are TRBV2 and TRBJ2-5, with TRBD2 matching over 8 bases. The CDR3 extends over 17 amino acids. V trimming: 10 bases; J trimming: 2 bases; junction bases outside the gene matches: 18. Germline assignment: CDR1 SNHLY and CDR2 FYNNEI. DNA for the CDR3: TGTGCCACCCTAGGGCTAGCGGGCGACCCACTTCAAGAGACCCAGTACTTC. The encoded protein is CATLGLAGDPLQETQYF. Variable domain in full (rest from reference TRBV2 and TRBJ2-5): EPEVTQTPSHQVTQMGQEVILRCVPISNHLYFYWYRQILGQKVEFLVSFYNNEISEKSEIFDDQFSVERPDGSNFTLKIRSTKLEDSAMYFCATLGLAGDPLQETQYFGPGTRLLVL.

The rearrangement uses TRBV7-8 and TRBJ2-5, with D possibly TRBD2 on 7 matching bases. In germline, CDR1 is SGHVS, CDR2 FQNEAQ. The CDR3 consists of 15 residues. V shed 5 bases and J shed 0 bases, with 13 bases lying between them. This CDR3 reads CASSRRGGDQETQYF. The CDR3 nucleotides are TGTGCCAGCAGCAGGAGAGGGGGGGACCAAGAGACCCAGTACTTC.

The chain carries TRBV2 and TRBJ2-1; unclear D gene. The CDR3 spans 12 residues. V lost 8 bases and J 6 bases, leaving 11 bases between the germline ends. The germline V gene has CDR1 SNHLY and CDR2 FYNNEI. CDR3 nucleotide sequence: TGTGCCAGCCAGGATGCGAGCAATGAGCAGTTCTTC. Its protein product is CASQDASNEQFF.